This T cell receptor beta chain was observed in a study of blood T cell repertoires in COVID-19. The study recruited exposed participants who had met a COVID-19 case within 2 weeks before entry. The protocol was immunoSEQ multiplex PCR, while the TCRdb copy is restricted to in-frame clones and leaves out a portion. The data contain approximately 150,000 clones, 65% to 85% of them seen just once; the ten biggest clones take up about 5.2%. The ends lost 2 bases at V and 0 bases at J; junction bases unmatched: 2. The CDR3 runs 17 residues. The germline gives CDR1 SGDLS, CDR2 YYNGEE. This receptor was identified in a man between 65 and 80 years old who had been exposed to COVID-19. The chain couples TRBV9 to TRBJ2-6; the match to TRBD1 covers 10 bases. What was sequenced was PBMCs or T cells enriched from blood (not recorded which). The CDR3 spells CASSVGTGASGANVLTF. The CDR3 DNA sequence: TGTGCCAGCAGCGTTGGGACAGGGGCCTCTGGGGCCAACGTCCTGACTTTC.